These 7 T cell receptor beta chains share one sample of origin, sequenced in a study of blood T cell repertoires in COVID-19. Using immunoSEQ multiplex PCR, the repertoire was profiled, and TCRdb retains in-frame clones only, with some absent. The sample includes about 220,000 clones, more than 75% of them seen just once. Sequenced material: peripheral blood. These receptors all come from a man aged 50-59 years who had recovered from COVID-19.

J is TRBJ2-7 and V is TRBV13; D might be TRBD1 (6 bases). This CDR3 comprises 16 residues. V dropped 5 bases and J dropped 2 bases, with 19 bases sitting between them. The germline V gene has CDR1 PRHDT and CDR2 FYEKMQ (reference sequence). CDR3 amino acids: CASSRVPGQRAYEQYF. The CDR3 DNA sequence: TGTGCCAGCAGCAGAGTTCCTGGACAGCGAGCCTACGAGCAGTACTTC.

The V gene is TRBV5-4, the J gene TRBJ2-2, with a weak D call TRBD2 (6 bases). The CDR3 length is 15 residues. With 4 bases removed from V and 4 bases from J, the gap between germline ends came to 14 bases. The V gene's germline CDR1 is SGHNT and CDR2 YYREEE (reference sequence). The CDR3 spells CASSPPEGRTGELFF. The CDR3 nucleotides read TGTGCCAGCAGCCCCCCGGAGGGTCGCACCGGGGAGCTGTTTTTT.

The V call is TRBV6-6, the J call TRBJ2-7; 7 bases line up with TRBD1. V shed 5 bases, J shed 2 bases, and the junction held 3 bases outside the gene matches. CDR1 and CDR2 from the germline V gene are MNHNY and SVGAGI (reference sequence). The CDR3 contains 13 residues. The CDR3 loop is CASSPGTAYEQYF. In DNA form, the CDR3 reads TGTGCCAGCAGTCCCGGGACAGCCTACGAGCAGTACTTC.

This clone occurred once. This CDR3 reads CASTLGQGGTQYF. CDR3 nucleotides: TGTGCCAGCACCCTGGGACAGGGAGGGACCCAGTACTTC. The chain is built from TRBV6-5 and TRBJ2-5; 9 bases line up with TRBD1. V trimming: 7 bases; J trimming: 7 bases; junction bases outside the gene matches: 7. The germline V gene encodes CDR1 MNHEY and CDR2 SVGAGI. The CDR3 runs to 13 residues.

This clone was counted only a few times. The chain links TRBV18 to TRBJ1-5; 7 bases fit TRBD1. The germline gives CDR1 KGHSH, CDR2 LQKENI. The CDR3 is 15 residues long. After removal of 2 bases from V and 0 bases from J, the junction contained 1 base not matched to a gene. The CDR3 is CASSPGTDSNQPQHF. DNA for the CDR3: TGTGCCAGCTCACCAGGGACAGATAGCAATCAGCCCCAGCATTTT.

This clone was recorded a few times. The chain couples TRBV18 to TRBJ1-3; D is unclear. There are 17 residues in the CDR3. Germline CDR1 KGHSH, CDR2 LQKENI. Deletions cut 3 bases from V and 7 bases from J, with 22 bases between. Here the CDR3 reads CASSPNSQIIRANTIYF. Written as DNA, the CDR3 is TGTGCCAGCTCACCGAATAGTCAAATAATCCGTGCCAACACCATATATTTT.

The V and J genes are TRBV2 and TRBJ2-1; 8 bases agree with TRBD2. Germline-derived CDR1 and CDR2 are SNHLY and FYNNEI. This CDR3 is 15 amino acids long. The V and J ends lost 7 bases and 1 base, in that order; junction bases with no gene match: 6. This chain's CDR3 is CASTESGSSYNEQFF. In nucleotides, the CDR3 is TGTGCCAGCACCGAGAGCGGGAGTTCCTACAATGAGCAGTTCTTC.